The 29 T cell receptor beta chains listed next were all sequenced from one sample in a study of blood T cell repertoires in COVID-19. Libraries were prepared by immunoSEQ multiplex PCR; TCRdb keeps only in-frame clonotypes and omits some of them. The profile shows 200,000 or so clones, roughly 79% of them singletons. The sample was peripheral blood. All receptors come from a man in his fifties or sixties with active or convalescent COVID-19.

The chain links TRBV24-1 to TRBJ2-5, with 10 bases aligning to TRBD1. V shed 4 bases, J shed 7 bases, and the junction held 11 bases outside the gene matches. Germline CDR1 reads KGHDR; CDR2 reads SFDVKD. CDR3 size: 16 residues. CDR3 nucleotide sequence: TGTGCCACCAGTGAACCGAGGGGACAGGGGATCGCGACCCAGTACTTC. This sequence encodes CATSEPRGQGIATQYF.

This chain joins TRBV12-5 and TRBJ1-5, with D uncertain. Germline V gene sequence: CDR1 LGHNT, CDR2 FRNRAP. Trimming cost V 5 bases and J 1 base, with 6 bases left between them. CDR3 length: 13 amino acids. The CDR3 region has the DNA TGTGCTAGTGGTCGCGGGAGCAATCAGCCCCAGCATTTT. It translates to CASGRGSNQPQHF.

This chain joins TRBV15 and TRBJ2-5; 9 positions agree with TRBD2. This CDR3 is built from 15 residues. Unmatched junction bases numbered 2, after V lost 0 bases and J lost 3 bases. Germline CDR1 is LNHNV and CDR2 is YYDKDF (reference sequence). The DNA for the CDR3 is TGTGCCACCAGCAGAGACCCTAGCGGGAAAGAGACCCAGTACTTC. Amino acid sequence: CATSRDPSGKETQYF.

The chain joins TRBV7-2 to TRBJ1-1; D may be TRBD1 (6 bases). Trimming took off 1 base at V and 10 bases at J, with 16 bases between the two ends. The CDR3 is 14 amino acids. Looked up from germline, CDR1 is SGHTA and CDR2 is FQGNSA. In DNA, the CDR3 is TGTGCCAGCAGCTTAGAGTCCGGACAGCCGGGAGCTTTCTTT. Translation gives CASSLESGQPGAFF. Using reference TRBV7-2 and TRBJ1-1 for the parts outside the CDR3, the full variable domain is GAGVSQSPSNKVTEKGKDVELRCDPISGHTALYWYRQSLGQGLEFLIYFQGNSAPDKSGLPSDRFSAERTGGSVSTLTIQRTQQEDSAVYLCASSLESGQPGAFFGQGTRLTVV.

CDR3 sequence (DNA): TGTGCCAGCAGCCCCAGACTGGGACTTACCTACGAGCAGTACTTC. This sequence encodes CASSPRLGLTYEQYF. The chain couples TRBV9 to TRBJ2-7; D is possibly TRBD2 (6 bases). Germline V gene data show CDR1 as SGDLS and CDR2 as YYNGEE. The CDR3 sequence is 15 residues long. Trimming left V 4 bases short and J 2 bases short, with 16 bases between.

This rearrangement joins TRBV5-6 to TRBJ2-7; weak D call: TRBD2 (7 bases). CDR3 length: 14 amino acids. V was cut by 6 bases and J by 3 bases, with 16 bases left in between. CDR1 is SGHDT, CDR2 YYEEEE, per germline. The CDR3 nucleotides read TGTGCCAGCATCCTCGGGGGAGGGGGCTACGAGCAGTACTTC. This translates into CASILGGGGYEQYF.

The J gene is TRBJ1-1, the V gene TRBV28; 9 nucleotides agree with TRBD1. CDR3 length equals 18 residues. The germline V gene has CDR1 MDHEN and CDR2 SYDVKM. Trimming at V came to 1 base and at J to 2 bases, leaving 11 bases not matched to a gene. As DNA, the CDR3 is TGTGCCAGCAGTTTATTAGGACAGGGGACGTGGGGTAACACTGAAGCTTTCTTT. This codes for CASSLLGQGTWGNTEAFF.

This clone turned up a few times. The J gene is TRBJ2-7, the V gene TRBV25-1; possibly TRBD1 for D (6 bases). The CDR3 spans 15 residues. The ends were cut back, 3 bases at V and 5 bases at J, with 17 bases in the middle. Germline CDR1 and CDR2: MGHDK and SYGVNS. CDR3 sequence (DNA): TGTGCCAGCAGTGATCTACCAGGGGCGGACGACGAGCAGTACTTC. It translates to CASSDLPGADDEQYF.

In this sample, this clone turned up a few times. The genes are TRBV15 and TRBJ2-2; maybe TRBD1 (5 bases). The CDR3 is 14 residues long. Trimming stripped 6 bases from V and 2 bases from J, with 10 bases between. Germline CDR1 reads LNHNV; CDR2 reads YYDKDF (reference sequence). The CDR3 here is CATSGDRNTGELFF. In DNA form, the CDR3 reads TGTGCCACCAGTGGAGACAGAAACACCGGGGAGCTGTTTTTT. Filled out from reference TRBV15 and TRBJ2-2, the complete variable domain reads DAMVIQNPRYQVTQFGKPVTLSCSQTLNHNVMYWYQQKSSQAPKLLFHYYDKDFNNEADTPDNFQSRRPNTSFCFLDIRSPGLGDTAMYLCATSGDRNTGELFFGEGSRLTVL.

The rearrangement links TRBV9 to TRBJ2-1; maybe TRBD1 (6 bases). Trimming cost V 4 bases and J 0 bases, with 11 bases left between them. The germline V gene encodes CDR1 SGDLS and CDR2 YYNGEE. The CDR3 runs 15 residues. The CDR3 nucleotides read TGTGCCAGCAGCCAGGGGCGTTACTCCTACAATGAGCAGTTCTTC. Its translation: CASSQGRYSYNEQFF. Full variable domain (outside the CDR3, taken from reference TRBV9 and TRBJ2-1): DSGVTQTPKHLITATGQRVTLRCSPRSGDLSVYWYQQSLDQGLQFLIQYYNGEERAKGNILERFSAQQFPDLHSELNLSSLELGDSALYFCASSQGRYSYNEQFFGPGTRLTVL.

The V gene is TRBV28, the J gene TRBJ1-1, with D possibly being TRBD1 (5 bases). The CDR3 consists of 13 residues. The germline V gene encodes CDR1 MDHEN and CDR2 SYDVKM. The V end was cut by 2 bases, the J end by 4 bases, with 8 bases between. CDR3 coding DNA: TGTGCCAGCAGTTTAGGGGCTGGCACTGAAGCTTTCTTT. Translation gives CASSLGAGTEAFF. The full variable domain, completed using reference TRBV28 and TRBJ1-1, is DVKVTQSSRYLVKRTGEKVFLECVQDMDHENMFWYRQDPGLGLRLIYFSYDVKMKEKGDIPEGYSVSREKKERFSLILESASTNQTSMYLCASSLGAGTEAFFGQGTRLTVV.

J is TRBJ1-1 and V is TRBV5-6; TRBD1 might be the D (5 bases). The CDR3 runs 13 residues. Germline V gene sequence: CDR1 SGHDT, CDR2 YYEEEE. Trimming shortened V by 4 bases and J by 5 bases, and 12 bases separated the two germline ends. The CDR3 region is CASSLWGGTEAFF. In DNA form, the CDR3 reads TGTGCCAGCAGCCTTTGGGGGGGAACTGAAGCTTTCTTT.

This clone was recorded only once. The V call is TRBV13, the J call TRBJ2-7; TRBD2 matches 10 bases. CDR3 length: 15 amino acids. CDR1 PRHDT and CDR2 FYEKMQ come from the germline V gene (reference sequence). V shed 2 bases, J shed 0 bases, and the junction held 1 base outside the gene matches. CDR3 in amino acids: CASSLTSGISYEQYF. The CDR3 DNA reads as TGTGCCAGCAGCTTAACTAGCGGGATCTCCTACGAGCAGTACTTC.

In this sample, this clone turned up a few times. The genes are TRBV13 and TRBJ2-1; 14 bases agree with TRBD2. V was pared by 3 bases and J by 5 bases, with 9 bases of the junction left unmatched. Germline values: CDR1 PRHDT, CDR2 FYEKMQ (reference sequence). The CDR3 sequence is 18 residues long. DNA of the CDR3: TGTGCCAGCAGCTTGGAGGGACTAGCGGGAGCCCGGGACAATGAGCAGTTCTTC. It encodes CASSLEGLAGARDNEQFF.

The CDR3 DNA follows: TGTGCCAGCAGCAGAAGCGGGACCGGGGAGCTGTTTTTT. Amino acid sequence: CASSRSGTGELFF. The genes are TRBV7-3 and TRBJ2-2; D is perhaps TRBD2 (6 bases). The CDR3 spans 13 residues. Germline CDR1 and CDR2: SGHTA and FQGTGA. V was trimmed by 5 bases and J by 5 bases, leaving 9 bases between them.

The gene calls are TRBV7-9 and TRBJ2-7; 11 bases agree with TRBD2. The germline gives CDR1 SEHNR, CDR2 FQNEAQ (reference sequence). V shed 3 bases and J 0 bases; nucleotides not matched to a gene: 4. This CDR3 contains 16 residues. DNA for the CDR3: TGTGCCAGCAGCTTTCGACTAGCGGGAAACTCCTACGAGCAGTACTTC. This gives the protein CASSFRLAGNSYEQYF.

This clone has a count of ten or more. The gene calls are TRBV27 and TRBJ2-7; D is perhaps TRBD1 (5 bases). The V end lost 5 bases, the J end lost 3 bases, and 11 bases lay between the germline ends. Germline CDR1 reads MNHEY; CDR2 reads SMNVEV (reference sequence). There are 13 residues in the CDR3. The CDR3 spells CASSPTVNYEQYF. The CDR3 DNA follows: TGTGCCAGCAGTCCGACAGTGAACTACGAGCAGTACTTC.

This chain links TRBV2 with TRBJ2-3; 8 bases agree with TRBD2. The CDR3 loop spans 17 amino acids. Germline-derived CDR1 and CDR2 are SNHLY and FYNNEI. V shed 6 bases and J 0 bases; nucleotides not matched to a gene: 11. The CDR3 region has the DNA TGTGCCAGCAGCCGTCTCGGACGGGGGGGGAGCACAGATACGCAGTATTTT. Its protein is CASSRLGRGGSTDTQYF.

The chain couples TRBV4-3 to TRBJ2-7, with 7 positions matching TRBD2. V dropped 1 base and J dropped 1; count of bases not matched to a gene: 4. There are 15 residues in the CDR3. Germline lookup yields CDR1 LGHNA and CDR2 YSLEER. The DNA of the CDR3 is TGCGCCAGCAGCCAAGTGCTAGCGGAGTCCTACGAGCAGTACTTC. Protein: CASSQVLAESYEQYF.

The chain has TRBV7-9 and TRBJ2-6; no clear D gene. Germline-derived CDR1 and CDR2 are SEHNR and FQNEAQ (reference sequence). With 1 base removed from V and 0 bases from J, the gap between germline ends came to 7 bases. The CDR3 runs to 16 residues. The CDR3 is CASSLGVNSGANVLTF. Written as DNA, the CDR3 is TGTGCCAGCAGCTTAGGAGTTAACTCTGGGGCCAACGTCCTGACTTTC.

The rearrangement uses TRBV7-8 and TRBJ2-3; TRBD2 matches 8 bases. The trim removed 0 bases at V and 10 bases at J, leaving 9 bases unmatched. CDR1 SGHVS and CDR2 FQNEAQ come from the germline V gene. This CDR3 has 15 residues. The CDR3 DNA reads TGTGCCAGCAGCTTAGCAGGGACTAGAGGTCGATCGCAGTATTTT. Residues: CASSLAGTRGRSQYF.

The chain uses TRBV28 and TRBJ2-7; D is undetermined. The CDR3 totals 15 residues. The germline gives CDR1 MDHEN, CDR2 SYDVKM. Trimming pared 3 bases from V and 3 bases from J, leaving 15 bases between. In DNA, the CDR3 is TGTGCCAGCAGTTTCCAATTCTCTGCGAGCTACGAGCAGTACTTC. Protein sequence: CASSFQFSASYEQYF.

This chain joins TRBV18 and TRBJ2-5, with D unclear. The V and J ends lost 3 bases and 5 bases respectively, with 13 bases between them. CDR3 length: 14 amino acids. Germline V CDR1 and CDR2: KGHSH, LQKENI. This CDR3 reads CASSPVPDTETQYF. The CDR3 DNA follows: TGTGCCAGCTCACCTGTCCCAGACACGGAGACCCAGTACTTC.

The chain joins TRBV5-4 to TRBJ2-3; 7 positions agree with TRBD2. The CDR3 has 15 residues. After removal of 4 bases from V and 1 base from J, the junction contained 6 bases not matched to a gene. The germline V gene has CDR1 SGHNT and CDR2 YYREEE (reference sequence). In DNA form, the CDR3 reads TGTGCCAGCAGCCACCGGACTAGGGGCACAGATACGCAGTATTTT. Translated: CASSHRTRGTDTQYF.

The chain carries TRBV5-1 and TRBJ2-3, with TRBD2 identical over 14 bases. With 4 bases clipped from V and 1 base from J, the junction kept 8 bases outside the gene matches. This CDR3 spans 18 amino acids. Looked up from germline, CDR1 is SGHRS and CDR2 is YFSETQ. The CDR3 region has the DNA TGCGCCAGCAGCCGTGGGACTAGCGGGAGAGCGGGCACAGATACGCAGTATTTT. This codes for CASSRGTSGRAGTDTQYF.

The J gene is TRBJ2-7, the V gene TRBV29-1; TRBD1 is a possible D gene (5 bases). Trimming pared 5 bases from V and 4 bases from J, leaving 6 bases between. The CDR3 spans 10 residues. CDR1 and CDR2 from the germline V gene are SQVTM and ANQGSEA. CDR3 sequence reads: CSVTGYEQYF. DNA of the CDR3: TGCAGCGTTACAGGATACGAGCAGTACTTC.

J is TRBJ2-7 and V is TRBV19; D may be TRBD1 (5 bases). Looked up from germline, CDR1 is LNHDA and CDR2 is SQIVND (reference sequence). V was cut by 2 bases and J by 0 bases, with 14 bases left in between. The CDR3 loop spans 16 amino acids. This CDR3 reads CASSIYWGGSSYEQYF. The CDR3 nucleotides read TGTGCCAGTAGTATATATTGGGGCGGTTCCTCCTACGAGCAGTACTTC.

The rearrangement joins TRBV24-1 to TRBJ1-2; 12 bases align to TRBD1. CDR3 length: 16 amino acids. With V trimmed by 4 bases and J by 8 bases, 10 bases remained unmatched. CDR1 and CDR2 from the germline V gene are KGHDR and SFDVKD. The CDR3 coding sequence is TGTGCCACCAGTGAAACCACGGGACAGGGGGCTGCCGGCTACACCTTC. This codes for CATSETTGQGAAGYTF.

This clone was detected once. V gene TRBV28 combines with J gene TRBJ1-6; 8 positions match TRBD1. The CDR3 contains 17 residues. Germline-derived CDR1 and CDR2 are MDHEN and SYDVKM. V shed 2 bases and J 5 bases; nucleotides not matched to a gene: 8. The CDR3: CASSLGQGNTDNSPLHF. CDR3 bases: TGTGCCAGCAGTTTAGGACAGGGAAACACTGATAATTCACCCCTCCACTTT.